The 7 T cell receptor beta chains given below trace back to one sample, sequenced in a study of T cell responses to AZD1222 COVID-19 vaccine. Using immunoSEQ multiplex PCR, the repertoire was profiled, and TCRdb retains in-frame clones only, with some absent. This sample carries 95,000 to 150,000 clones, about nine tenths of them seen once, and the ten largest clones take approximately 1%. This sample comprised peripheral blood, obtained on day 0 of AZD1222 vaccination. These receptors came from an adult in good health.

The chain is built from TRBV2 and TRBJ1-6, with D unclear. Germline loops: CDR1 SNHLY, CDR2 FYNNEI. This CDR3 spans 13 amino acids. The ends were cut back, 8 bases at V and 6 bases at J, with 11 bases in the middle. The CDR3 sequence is CASSGVRNSPLHF. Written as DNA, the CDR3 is TGTGCCAGCTCGGGTGTCCGTAATTCACCCCTCCACTTT.

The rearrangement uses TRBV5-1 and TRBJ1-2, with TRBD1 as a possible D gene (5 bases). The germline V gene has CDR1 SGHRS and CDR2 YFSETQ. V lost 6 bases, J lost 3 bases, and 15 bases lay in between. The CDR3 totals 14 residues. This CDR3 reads CASTDGDQYYGYTF. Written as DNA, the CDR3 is TGCGCCAGCACGGACGGGGACCAATACTATGGCTACACCTTC.

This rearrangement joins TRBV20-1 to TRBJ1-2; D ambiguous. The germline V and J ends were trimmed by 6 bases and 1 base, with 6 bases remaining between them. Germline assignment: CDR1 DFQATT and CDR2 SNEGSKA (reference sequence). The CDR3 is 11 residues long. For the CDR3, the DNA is TGCAGTGCCGTACGTAACTATGGCTACACCTTC. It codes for CSAVRNYGYTF.

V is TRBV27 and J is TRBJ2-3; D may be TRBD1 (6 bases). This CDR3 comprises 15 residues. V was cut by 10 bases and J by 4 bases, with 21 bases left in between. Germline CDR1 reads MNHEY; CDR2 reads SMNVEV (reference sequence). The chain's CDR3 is CATARRTARADTQYF. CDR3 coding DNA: TGTGCCACGGCGCGTCGGACAGCTAGGGCAGATACGCAGTATTTT.

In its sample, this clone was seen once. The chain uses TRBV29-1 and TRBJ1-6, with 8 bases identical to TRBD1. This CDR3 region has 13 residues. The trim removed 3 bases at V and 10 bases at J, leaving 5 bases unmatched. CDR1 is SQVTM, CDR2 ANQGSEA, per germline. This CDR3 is CSVEGRGRSPLHF. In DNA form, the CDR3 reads TGCAGCGTTGAGGGCAGGGGGCGATCACCCCTCCACTTT.

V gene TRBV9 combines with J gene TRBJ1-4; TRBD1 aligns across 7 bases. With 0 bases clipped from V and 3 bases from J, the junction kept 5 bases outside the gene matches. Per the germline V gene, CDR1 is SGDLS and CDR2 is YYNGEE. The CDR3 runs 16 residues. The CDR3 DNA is TGTGCCAGCAGCGTAGGCCTCGGGACAGCTAATGAAAAACTGTTTTTT. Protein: CASSVGLGTANEKLFF.

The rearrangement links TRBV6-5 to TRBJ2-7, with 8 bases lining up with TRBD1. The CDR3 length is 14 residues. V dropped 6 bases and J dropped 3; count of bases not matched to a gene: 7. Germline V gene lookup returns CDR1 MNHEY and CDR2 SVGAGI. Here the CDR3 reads CASSLLGQGYEQYF. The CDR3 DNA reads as TGTGCCAGCAGCTTACTTGGACAGGGCTACGAGCAGTACTTC.